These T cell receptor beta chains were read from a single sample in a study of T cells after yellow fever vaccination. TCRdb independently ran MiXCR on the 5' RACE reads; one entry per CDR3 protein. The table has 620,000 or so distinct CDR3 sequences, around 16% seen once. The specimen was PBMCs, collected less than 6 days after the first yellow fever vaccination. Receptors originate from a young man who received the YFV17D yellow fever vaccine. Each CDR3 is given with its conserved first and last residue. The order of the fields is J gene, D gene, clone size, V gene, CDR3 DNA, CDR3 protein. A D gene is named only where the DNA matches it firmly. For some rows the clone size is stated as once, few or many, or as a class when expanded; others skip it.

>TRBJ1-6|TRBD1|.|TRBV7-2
TGTGCCAGCAGCACCGCCGGGACAGGGATTTCACCCCTCCACTTT
CASSTAGTGISPLHF
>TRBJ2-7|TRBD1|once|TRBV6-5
TGTGCCAGCAGTTCACCGGGACAGGGGATGAACGAGCAGTACTTC
CASSSPGQGMNEQYF
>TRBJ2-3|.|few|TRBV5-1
TGCGCCAGCAGCCCCGCCGGAGGGATCACAGATACGCAGTATTTT
CASSPAGGITDTQYF
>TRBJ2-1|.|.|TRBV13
TGTGCCAGCAGCTTAACCAGGATGGAAAATGAGCAGTTCTTC
CASSLTRMENEQFF
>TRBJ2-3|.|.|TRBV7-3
TGTGCCAGCAGCTTAACTACGGCAGCAGATACGCAGTATTTT
CASSLTTAADTQYF
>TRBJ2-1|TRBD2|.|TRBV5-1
TGCGCCAGCTACACCGGGACTAGCGGCTTCGGCTCCTACAATGAGCAGTTCTTC
CASYTGTSGFGSYNEQFF
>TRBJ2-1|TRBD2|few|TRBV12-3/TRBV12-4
TGTGCCAGCAGTTTAGCAGCGGGGGGGCGCGAAGAGCAGTTCTTC
CASSLAAGGREEQFF
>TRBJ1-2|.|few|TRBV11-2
TGTGCCAGCAGCCCTGGATGGGGTAGCGAAGGCTACACCTTC
CASSPGWGSEGYTF
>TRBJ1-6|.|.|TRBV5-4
TGTGCCAGCAGCCCAGGGACGGGGTTAAGTACCCTCCACTTT
CASSPGTGLSTLHF
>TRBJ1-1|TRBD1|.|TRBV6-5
TGTGCCAGCAGTTCGGGACCCCGGGACAGGGGGCGGACTGAAGCTTTCTTT
CASSSGPRDRGRTEAFF
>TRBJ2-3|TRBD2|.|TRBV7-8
TGTGCCAGCAGTCAAACCGCGGGGGGGCCTCTTTCCGCAGATACGCAGTATTTT
CASSQTAGGPLSADTQYF
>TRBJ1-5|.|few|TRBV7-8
TGTGCCAGCAGCTTCTACAGGGATCAGCCCCAGCATTTT
CASSFYRDQPQHF
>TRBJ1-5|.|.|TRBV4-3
TGCGCCAGCAGCCCCCTCGTAGGTAGCAATCAGCCCCAGCATTTT
CASSPLVGSNQPQHF